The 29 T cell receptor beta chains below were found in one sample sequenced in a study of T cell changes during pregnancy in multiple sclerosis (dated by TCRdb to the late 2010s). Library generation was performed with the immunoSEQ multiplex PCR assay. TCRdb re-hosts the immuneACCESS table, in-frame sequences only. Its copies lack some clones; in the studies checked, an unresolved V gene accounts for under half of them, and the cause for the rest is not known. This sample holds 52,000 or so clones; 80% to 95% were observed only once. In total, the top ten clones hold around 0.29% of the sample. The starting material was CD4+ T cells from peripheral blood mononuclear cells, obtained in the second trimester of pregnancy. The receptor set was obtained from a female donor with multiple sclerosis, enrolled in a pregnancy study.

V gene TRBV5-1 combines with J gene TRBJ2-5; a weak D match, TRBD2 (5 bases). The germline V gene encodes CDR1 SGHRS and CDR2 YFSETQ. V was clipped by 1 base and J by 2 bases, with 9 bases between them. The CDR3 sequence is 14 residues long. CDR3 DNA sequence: TGCGCCAGCAGCTTGTTGGAGCGGCAAGAGACCCAGTACTTC. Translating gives CASSLLERQETQYF.

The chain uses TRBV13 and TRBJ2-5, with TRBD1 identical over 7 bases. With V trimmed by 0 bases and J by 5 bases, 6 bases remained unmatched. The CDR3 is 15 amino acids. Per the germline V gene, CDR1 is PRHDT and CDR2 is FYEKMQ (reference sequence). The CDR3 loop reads CASSLGQGVGETQYF. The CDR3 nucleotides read TGTGCCAGCAGCTTAGGGCAGGGGGTCGGGGAGACCCAGTACTTC.

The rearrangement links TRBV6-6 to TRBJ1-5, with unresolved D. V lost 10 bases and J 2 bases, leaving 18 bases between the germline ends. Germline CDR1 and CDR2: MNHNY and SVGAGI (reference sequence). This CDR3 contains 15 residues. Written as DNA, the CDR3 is TGTGCCACCCGCCCAGATGTCACCCGCAATCAGCCCCAGCATTTT. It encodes CATRPDVTRNQPQHF.

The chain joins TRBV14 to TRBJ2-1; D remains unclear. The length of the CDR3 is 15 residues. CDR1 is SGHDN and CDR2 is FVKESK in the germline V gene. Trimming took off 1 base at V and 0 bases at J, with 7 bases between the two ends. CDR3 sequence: CASSQGPGSYNEQFF. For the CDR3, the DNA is TGTGCCAGCAGCCAAGGGCCGGGCTCCTACAATGAGCAGTTCTTC.

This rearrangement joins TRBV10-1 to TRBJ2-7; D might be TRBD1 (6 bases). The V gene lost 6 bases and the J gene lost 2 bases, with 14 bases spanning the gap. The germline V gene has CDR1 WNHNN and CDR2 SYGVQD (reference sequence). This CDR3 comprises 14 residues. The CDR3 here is CASSSGTPTYEQYF. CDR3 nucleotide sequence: TGCGCCAGCAGCTCCGGGACACCTACCTACGAGCAGTACTTC.

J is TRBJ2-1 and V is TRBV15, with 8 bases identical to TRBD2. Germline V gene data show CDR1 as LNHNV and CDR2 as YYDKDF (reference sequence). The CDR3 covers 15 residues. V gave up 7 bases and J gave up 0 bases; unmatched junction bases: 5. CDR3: CATKIAGSSYNEQFF. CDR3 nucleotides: TGTGCCACCAAGATAGCGGGATCCTCCTACAATGAGCAGTTCTTC.

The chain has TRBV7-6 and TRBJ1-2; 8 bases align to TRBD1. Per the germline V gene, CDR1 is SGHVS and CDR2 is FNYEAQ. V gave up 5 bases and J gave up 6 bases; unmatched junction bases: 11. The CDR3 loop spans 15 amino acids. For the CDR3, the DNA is TGTGCCAGCAGCACCGGGACAGGTTTTTTCGATGGCTACACCTTC. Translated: CASSTGTGFFDGYTF.

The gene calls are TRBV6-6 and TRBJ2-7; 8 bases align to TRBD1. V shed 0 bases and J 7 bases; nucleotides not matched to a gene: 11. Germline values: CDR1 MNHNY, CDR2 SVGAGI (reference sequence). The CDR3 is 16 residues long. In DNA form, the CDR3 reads TGTGCCAGCAGTTACTCGTCGGGACAGGCGCTTCGGGAGCAGTACTTC. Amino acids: CASSYSSGQALREQYF.

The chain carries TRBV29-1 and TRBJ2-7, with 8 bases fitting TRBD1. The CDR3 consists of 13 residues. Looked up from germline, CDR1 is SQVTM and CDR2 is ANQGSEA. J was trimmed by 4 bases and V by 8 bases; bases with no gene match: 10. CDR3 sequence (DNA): TGCAGCACGCGACAGGGGCTAACTTACGAGCAGTACTTC. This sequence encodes CSTRQGLTYEQYF.

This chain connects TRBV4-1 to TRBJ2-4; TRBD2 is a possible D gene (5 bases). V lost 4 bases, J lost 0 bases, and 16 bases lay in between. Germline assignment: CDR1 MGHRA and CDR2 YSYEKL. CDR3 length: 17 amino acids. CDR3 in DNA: TGCGCCAGCAGCCTTGCACAGCCACTAGTAGCCAAAAACATTCAGTACTTC. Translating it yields CASSLAQPLVAKNIQYF.

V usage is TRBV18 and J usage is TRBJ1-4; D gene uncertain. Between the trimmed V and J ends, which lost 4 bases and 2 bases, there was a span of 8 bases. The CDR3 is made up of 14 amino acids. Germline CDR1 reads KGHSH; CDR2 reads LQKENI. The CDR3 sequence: CASSRSSTNEKLFF. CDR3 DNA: TGTGCCAGCTCACGGAGTAGCACTAATGAAAAACTGTTTTTT.

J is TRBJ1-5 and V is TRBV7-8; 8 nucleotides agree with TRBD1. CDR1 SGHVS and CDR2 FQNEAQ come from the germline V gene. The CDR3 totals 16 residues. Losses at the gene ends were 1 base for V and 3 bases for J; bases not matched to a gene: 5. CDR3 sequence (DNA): TGTGCCAGCAGCTTAGGACTGGACAGGGTCAATCAGCCCCAGCATTTT. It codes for CASSLGLDRVNQPQHF.

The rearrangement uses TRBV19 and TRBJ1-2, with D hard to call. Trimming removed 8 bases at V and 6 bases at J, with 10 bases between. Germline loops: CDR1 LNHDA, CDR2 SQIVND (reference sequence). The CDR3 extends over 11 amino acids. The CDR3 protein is CASGLWHGYTF. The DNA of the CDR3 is TGTGCCAGTGGTTTGTGGCATGGCTACACCTTC.

CDR3 loop: CASSTRTGGSNGYTF. The CDR3 nucleotides read TGTGCCAGCAGCACGCGGACAGGGGGCAGCAATGGCTACACCTTC. The chain recombines TRBV7-3 with TRBJ1-2; 11 nucleotides align to TRBD1. Germline V gene data show CDR1 as SGHTA and CDR2 as FQGTGA. Germline trimming cut 5 bases from V and 6 bases from J; bases unmatched to any gene: 8. This CDR3 spans 15 amino acids.

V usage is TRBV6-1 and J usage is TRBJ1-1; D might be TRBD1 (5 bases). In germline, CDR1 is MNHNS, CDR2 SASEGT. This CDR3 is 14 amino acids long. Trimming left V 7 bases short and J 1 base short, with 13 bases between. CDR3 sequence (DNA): TGTGCCAGCATTTGGGGCCGAGGGAACACTGAAGCTTTCTTT. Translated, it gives CASIWGRGNTEAFF.

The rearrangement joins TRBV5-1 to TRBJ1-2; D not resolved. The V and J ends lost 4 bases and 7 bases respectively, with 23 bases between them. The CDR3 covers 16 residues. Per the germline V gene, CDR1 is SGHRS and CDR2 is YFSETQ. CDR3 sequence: CASSPDVGEVSSGYTF. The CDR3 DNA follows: TGCGCCAGCAGCCCGGATGTCGGGGAGGTTAGCTCTGGCTACACCTTC.

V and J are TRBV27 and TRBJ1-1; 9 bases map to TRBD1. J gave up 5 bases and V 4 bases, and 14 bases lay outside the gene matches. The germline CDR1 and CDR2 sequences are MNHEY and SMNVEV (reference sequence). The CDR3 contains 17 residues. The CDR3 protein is CASSSPLNRGRRTEAFF. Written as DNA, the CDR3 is TGTGCCAGCAGTTCTCCTCTCAACAGGGGGCGCCGAACTGAAGCTTTCTTT.

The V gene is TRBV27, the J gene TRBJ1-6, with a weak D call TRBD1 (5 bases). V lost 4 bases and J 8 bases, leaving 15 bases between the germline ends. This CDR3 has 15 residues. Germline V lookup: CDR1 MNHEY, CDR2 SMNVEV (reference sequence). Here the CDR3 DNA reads TGTGCCAGCAGTTCCCCAAAAGGGGCCTATTCACCCCTCCACTTT. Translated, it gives CASSSPKGAYSPLHF.

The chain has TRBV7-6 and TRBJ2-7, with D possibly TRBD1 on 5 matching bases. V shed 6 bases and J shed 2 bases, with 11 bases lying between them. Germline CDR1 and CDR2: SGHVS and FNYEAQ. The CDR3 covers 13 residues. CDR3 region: CASRATGAYEQYF. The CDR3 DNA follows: TGTGCCAGCAGGGCTACAGGAGCCTACGAGCAGTACTTC.

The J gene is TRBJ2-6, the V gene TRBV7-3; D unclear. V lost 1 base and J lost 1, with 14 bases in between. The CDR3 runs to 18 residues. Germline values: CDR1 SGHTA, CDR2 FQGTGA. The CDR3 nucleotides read TGTGCCAGCAGCTTAATGGCGGTTGCCGGTTCTGGGGCCAACGTCCTGACTTTC. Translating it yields CASSLMAVAGSGANVLTF.

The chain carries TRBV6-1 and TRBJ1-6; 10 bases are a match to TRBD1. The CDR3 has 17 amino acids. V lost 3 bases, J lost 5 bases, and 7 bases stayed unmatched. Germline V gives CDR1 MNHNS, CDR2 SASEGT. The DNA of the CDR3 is TGTGCCAGCAGTGACCCGACAGGGGGCATCAATAATTCACCCCTCCACTTT. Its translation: CASSDPTGGINNSPLHF.

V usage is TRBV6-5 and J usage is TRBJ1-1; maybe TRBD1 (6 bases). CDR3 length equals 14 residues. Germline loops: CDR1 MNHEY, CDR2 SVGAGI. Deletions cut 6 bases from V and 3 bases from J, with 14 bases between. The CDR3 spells CASSPWTAHTEAFF. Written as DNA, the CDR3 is TGTGCCAGCAGCCCCTGGACAGCACACACTGAAGCTTTCTTT.

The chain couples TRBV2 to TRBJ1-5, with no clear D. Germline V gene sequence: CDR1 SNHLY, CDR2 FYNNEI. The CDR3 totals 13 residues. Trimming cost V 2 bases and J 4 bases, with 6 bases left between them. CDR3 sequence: CASSENSNQPQHF. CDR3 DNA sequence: TGTGCCAGCAGTGAAAACAGTAATCAGCCCCAGCATTTT. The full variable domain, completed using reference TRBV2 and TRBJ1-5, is EPEVTQTPSHQVTQMGQEVILRCVPISNHLYFYWYRQILGQKVEFLVSFYNNEISEKSEIFDDQFSVERPDGSNFTLKIRSTKLEDSAMYFCASSENSNQPQHFGDGTRLSIL.

The CDR3 coding sequence is TGTGCCAGCAGCCCACAGTTTGGGCAGCCCCAGCATTTT. Protein: CASSPQFGQPQHF. The rearrangement joins TRBV7-3 to TRBJ1-5; D is unclear. The germline V and J ends were trimmed by 5 bases and 7 bases, with 12 bases remaining between them. The CDR3 loop spans 13 amino acids. Germline assignment: CDR1 SGHTA and CDR2 FQGTGA.

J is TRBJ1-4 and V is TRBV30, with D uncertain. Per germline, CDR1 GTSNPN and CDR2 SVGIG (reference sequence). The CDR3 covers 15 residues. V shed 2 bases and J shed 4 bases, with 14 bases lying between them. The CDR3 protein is CAWSTPGSINEKLFF. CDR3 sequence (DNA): TGTGCCTGGAGTACCCCGGGGAGTATTAATGAAAAACTGTTTTTT.

The CDR3 loop is CASSTNDRERQFF. CDR3 coding DNA: TGCGCCAGCAGCACTAACGACAGGGAAAGGCAGTTCTTC. The chain links TRBV5-1 to TRBJ2-1, with 7 bases identical to TRBD1. There are 13 residues in the CDR3. Germline V gene data show CDR1 as SGHRS and CDR2 as YFSETQ. The trim removed 4 bases at V and 12 bases at J, leaving 10 bases unmatched.

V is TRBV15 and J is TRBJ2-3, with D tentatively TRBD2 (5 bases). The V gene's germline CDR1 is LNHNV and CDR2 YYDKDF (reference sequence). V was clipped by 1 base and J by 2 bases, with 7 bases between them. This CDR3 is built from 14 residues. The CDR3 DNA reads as TGTGCCACCAGCAGAGCCGACTACACAGATACGCAGTATTTT. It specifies CATSRADYTDTQYF. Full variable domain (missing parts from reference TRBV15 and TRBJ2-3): DAMVIQNPRYQVTQFGKPVTLSCSQTLNHNVMYWYQQKSSQAPKLLFHYYDKDFNNEADTPDNFQSRRPNTSFCFLDIRSPGLGDTAMYLCATSRADYTDTQYFGPGTRLTVL.

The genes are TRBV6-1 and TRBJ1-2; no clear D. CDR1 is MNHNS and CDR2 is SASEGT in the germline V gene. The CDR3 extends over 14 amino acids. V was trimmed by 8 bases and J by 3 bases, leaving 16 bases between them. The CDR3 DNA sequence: TGTGCCAGCGTGCGGCAGGAGGGCTACTATGGCTACACCTTC. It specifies CASVRQEGYYGYTF.

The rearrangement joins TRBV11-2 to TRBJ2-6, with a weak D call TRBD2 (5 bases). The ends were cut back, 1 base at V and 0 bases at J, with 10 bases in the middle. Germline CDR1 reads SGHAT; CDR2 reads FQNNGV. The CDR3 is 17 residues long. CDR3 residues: CASSLVGRASGANVLTF. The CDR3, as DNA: TGTGCCAGCAGCTTAGTAGGGCGGGCCTCTGGGGCCAACGTCCTGACTTTC.